This TCR beta chain originates from a study of lymphopenia after photon versus proton radiotherapy. Study-level findings and limits: After the lymphocyte nadir, photon-treated repertoires showed oligoclonal expansion, especially of CD8+ Temra cells.

Trimming took 0 bases from V and 3 from J, leaving 6 bases between them. Germline V gene sequence: CDR1 GTSNPN, CDR2 SVGIG (reference sequence). The CDR3 covers 13 residues. The repertoire was sequenced with immunoSEQ multiplex PCR; TCRdb's copy has only in-frame clones and lacks some. This table has 70,000 or so clones, about nine tenths appearing once. With regard to this clone: Its antigen is unidentified.

Here the sequenced sample was peripheral blood, taken from a patient treated with photon-based radiotherapy. The receptor's source is a woman aged 70 to 79 with pancreatic cancer. The chain couples TRBV30 to TRBJ1-3; D remains ambiguous. CDR3 nucleotide sequence: TGTGCCTGGAGTGTAACCTTTGGAAACACCATATATTTT. Protein: CAWSVTFGNTIYF.